This T cell receptor (beta chain) was sequenced in a study of Ad26.COV2.S vaccination and SARS-CoV-2 variants (dated by TCRdb to the early 2020s). At the level of the whole study: Vaccine-arm donors came from COV1001, a multicentre, randomized, double-blind, placebo-controlled phase I-IIa trial of Ad26.COV2.S in healthy adults. A total of roughly 30 samples were included in the TCR-sequenced set, comprising roughly 19 Ad26.COV2.S vaccine recipients, 5 placebo recipients and 8 SARS-CoV-2 convalescent individuals. Throughout the experiments and outcome assessment, investigators stayed blinded to trial group allocation. Ad26.COV2.S was administered intramuscularly at 5 x 10^10 or 1 x 10^11 viral particles, either as a single shot or as two shots given 56 days apart. TCRbeta repertoire sequencing served as the tool for gauging how specific and how broad the SARS-CoV-2-reactive T cell receptors were following Ad26.COV2.S vaccination. Participants in the trial were split at random into five groups of five each, receiving low-dose or high-dose Ad26.COV2.S once or twice, or else placebo on both occasions.

Sequences SGHTA (CDR1) and FQGNSA (CDR2) are obtained from the germline V gene. Deletion took 5 bases off V and 3 bases off J, with a span of 7 bases between the germline ends. The CDR3 numbers 12 residues from cysteine through phenylalanine. Kept here is only the CDR3 DNA, which spans 36 bases and is read in frame from base 1. Comment on this clone: Its antigen is unknown. Base qualities are not at hand, and no much larger clone is one base apart.

This specimen's treatment or condition label, interpreted: some 20 received Ad26.COV2.S at low or high dose, single or two shots; a few received placebo; per-sample allocation not given. For vaccine and placebo recipients, repertoires were sequenced using samples collected on day 63 after the first injection. Between 29 July and 7 August 2020, Cohort 1b enrolled some 25 adults aged 18-55 years at one site in Boston, USA. As a vaccine, Ad26.COV2.S was a replication-incompetent adenovirus type 26 vector that expressed a prefusion-stabilized SARS-CoV-2 spike protein derived from the original Wuhan strain. The immunoSEQ Assay was used to sequence TCRbeta CDR3 regions. After extraction, genomic DNA underwent amplification by bias-controlled multiplex PCR, followed by high-throughput sequencing. Per the original workflow: To quantify the absolute abundance of every unique TCRbeta CDR3 region, sequences were collapsed and filtered. T cell fraction was estimated by normalizing TCRbeta template counts to usable DNA, with usable DNA measured through amplification of reference genes found in all nucleated cells. Repertoire TCRs were annotated as SARS-CoV-2-specific when V gene, CDR3 amino acid sequence and J gene were exactly matched to a known reactive TCR set. The reference SARS-CoV-2 TCR set was derived from MIRA and filtered for enrichment in COVID-19-positive ImmuneCODE repertoires, a step that removed public or cross-reactive TCRs. Using the MIRA antigens, annotated TCRs were further analysed by specific ORF or by position within an ORF. Breadth was defined as annotated unique rearrangements over total unique productive rearrangements; depth was the summed frequency of those rearrangements. Two-sided Wilcoxon rank-sum tests were applied when comparing TCR breadth between groups. TCRdb took this table from immuneACCESS and kept in-frame rearrangements with V and J called. Such tables lack part of the clones; where checked against another copy, unresolved V genes explain under half of the gap, and the rest is unexplained. Clone size and the V and J calls come from that table; the DNA yielded D and trimming. This sample has about 280,000 clones in its table, and around 87% of those were observed once. More than 2.5% of the sample comes from the top ten.

What the study reported, not specific to this receptor: Compared with placebo recipients, Ad26.COV2.S recipients showed higher spike-specific TCR breadth (P = 0.0014). The study lacked the statistical power to compare responses across vaccine doses or regimens. It was noted by the authors that total T cell responses may have been underestimated by the TCR breadth and depth analyses. Vaccine and placebo recipients had comparable non-spike TCR breadth, which fits with the vaccine containing only spike. Substantial breadth of spike-specific CD8+ and CD4+ T cell responses was reported after vaccination.

Sequenced here: peripheral blood, sampled in a trial of Ad26.COV2.S vaccine versus placebo. Here the chain combines TRBV7-2 and TRBJ1-2; D gene: possibly TRBD1, on 5 matching bases. The TCR was taken from a person aged 18-60 years who received the Ad26.COV2.S COVID-19 vaccine or a placebo. The DNA is TGTGCCAGCAGCATACAGGACTATGGCTACACCTTC. It is translated as CASSIQDYGYTF.